This is a list of T cell receptor beta chains from one sample in a study of blood T cell repertoires in COVID-19. Generated by immunoSEQ multiplex PCR, the TCRdb table keeps only in-frame clones and is missing some. The sample yields approximately 160,000 clones, over 75% seen once. The sequenced sample was peripheral blood. These receptors were taken from a man in his 60s who had recovered from COVID-19. CDR3s leave out the opening cysteine and the closing phenylalanine or tryptophan. Each record gives: CDR3 protein, V gene.

CDR3aa: ASSPDGGTATREAF
v_gene: TRBV7-3

CDR3aa: ASSLGTDNYGYT
v_gene: TRBV7-2

CDR3aa: ASRTGTGSTNEKLF
v_gene: TRBV5-1

CDR3aa: ASSRPGHQETQY
v_gene: TRBV5-4

CDR3aa: ASSKQGAGGTEAF
v_gene: TRBV6-5

CDR3aa: ASSYSGGRMNTEAF
v_gene: TRBV6-5

CDR3aa: ASSPLVGGAF
v_gene: TRBV18

CDR3aa: ASSLEFQYEQY
v_gene: TRBV12-3/TRBV12-4

CDR3aa: SVRDREDGELF
v_gene: TRBV29-1

CDR3aa: ASSRQKTSSYNEQF
v_gene: TRBV19

CDR3aa: ASSLVQGNEKLF
v_gene: TRBV7-2

CDR3aa: ASSLAGTGMNTEAF
v_gene: TRBV7-9

CDR3aa: ASSLAGEAVGYT
v_gene: TRBV5-1

CDR3aa: ASSDTGQGRYEQY
v_gene: TRBV25-1

CDR3aa: ASSPPLGGGEKLF
v_gene: TRBV27

CDR3aa: ASSEWGQGALSEQY
v_gene: TRBV2

CDR3aa: ASSPPGRGAYEQY
v_gene: TRBV18

CDR3aa: ASSVRGVPHEQF
v_gene: TRBV9

CDR3aa: ASSQGARVTGNEQF
v_gene: TRBV4-1

CDR3aa: ASSLAGLTGEQF
v_gene: TRBV7-9

CDR3aa: ASSLMMGGSYNEQF
v_gene: TRBV7-3

CDR3aa: ASSPGQGEGYT
v_gene: TRBV7-9

CDR3aa: ASSLESFADTQY
v_gene: TRBV11-3

CDR3aa: ASSVTEAF
v_gene: TRBV12-3/TRBV12-4

CDR3aa: ASTTGTGGFNEQF
v_gene: TRBV7-2

CDR3aa: ASSLWLDTQGSYEQY
v_gene: TRBV27

CDR3aa: ASQEQGASQATQY
v_gene: TRBV2

CDR3aa: SVEVAGSKKNEAF
v_gene: TRBV29-1

CDR3aa: ASSYSIGDREDLAQH
v_gene: TRBV6-2/TRBV6-3

CDR3aa: AARGSGGYEQY
v_gene: TRBV6-5

CDR3aa: ASSIGHHTDTQY
v_gene: TRBV19

CDR3aa: ASSSGVGETQY
v_gene: TRBV7-3

CDR3aa: ASSIPSGGADTQY
v_gene: TRBV19

CDR3aa: AISDGGRGNTEAF
v_gene: TRBV10-3

CDR3aa: ASSSIRGGDYNSPLH
v_gene: TRBV5-6

CDR3aa: ASSLVSSGGTSYEQY
v_gene: TRBV7-2

CDR3aa: ASALSRGEQY
v_gene: TRBV12-3/TRBV12-4

CDR3aa: ASSGQGEHQPQH
v_gene: TRBV7-9

CDR3aa: ASSLQGTGMNIQY
v_gene: TRBV5-4

CDR3aa: ATSVVGQQSYNEQF
v_gene: TRBV24-1

CDR3aa: ASSPIGTSPGYGYT
v_gene: TRBV7-6

CDR3aa: ASRATGTDTQY
v_gene: TRBV2

CDR3aa: ASSQRTGISNSPLH
v_gene: TRBV3-1/TRBV3-2

CDR3aa: ASSLAGQTYEQY
v_gene: TRBV7-9

CDR3aa: AWSGHGQGTGNTIY
v_gene: TRBV30